The 13 T cell receptor beta chains below all came from one sample that was sequenced in a study of molecular identifiers for immune sequencing clone quantification. TCRdb passed the PCR reads through MiXCR, listing each CDR3 protein once. The sample comprises 40,000 to 45,000 distinct CDR3 sequences, under 25% of which are singletons, and approximately 1.2% rests with the top ten. The sequencing sample was made of naive CD8+ T cells from blood, with Jurkat cell RNA spiked in. Subset defined: FACS-sorted CD8+CD4-CCR7+CD45RA+ naive T cells. The receptors shown here come from a human donor in good health. Some libraries in this study had Jurkat cell RNA spiked in.

This clonotype was detected many times. This sequence joins TRBV7-9 and TRBJ2-1; 8 bases are a match to TRBD2. Germline V gene lookup returns CDR1 SEHNR and CDR2 FQNEAQ (reference sequence). V lost 4 bases and J lost 6; bases outside the gene matches: 5. CDR3 size: 14 residues. CDR3 sequence: CASSWSGTSNEQFF. DNA for the CDR3: TGTGCCAGCAGCTGGTCCGGGACTAGCAATGAGCAGTTCTTC. Looking up the rest from reference TRBV7-9 and TRBJ2-1 gives the full variable domain: DTGVSQNPRHKITKRGQNVTFRCDPISEHNRLYWYRQTLGQGPEFLTYFQNEAQLEKSRLLSDRFSAERPKGSFSTLEIQRTEQGDSAMYLCASSWSGTSNEQFFGPGTRLTVL.

For the CDR3, the DNA is TGTGCCAGCAGCGGTATAAAGCAGGGGGCTCGTGGTGAAAAACTGTTTTTT. It specifies CASSGIKQGARGEKLFF. The V and J genes are TRBV7-9 and TRBJ1-4; TRBD1 agrees at 8 bases. Germline V gene sequence: CDR1 SEHNR, CDR2 FQNEAQ (reference sequence). The CDR3 is 17 amino acids. The trim removed 5 bases at V and 7 bases at J, leaving 15 bases unmatched.

This clonotype was counted many times. V usage is TRBV15 and J usage is TRBJ2-7; 8 bases map to TRBD1. Losses at the gene ends were 0 bases for V and 4 bases for J; bases not matched to a gene: 8. The germline V gene has CDR1 LNHNV and CDR2 YYDKDF (reference sequence). The CDR3 sequence is 16 residues long. CDR3 in DNA: TGTGCCACCAGCAGAGATCTAGGACAGGGTGCTTACGAGCAGTACTTC. Translated, it gives CATSRDLGQGAYEQYF.

In its sample, this clonotype was seen many times. This sequence joins TRBV11-2 and TRBJ2-5; 11 bases are shared with TRBD2. The CDR3 spans 15 residues. V dropped 4 bases and J dropped 5; count of bases not matched to a gene: 6. The germline CDR1 and CDR2 sequences are SGHAT and FQNNGV. The CDR3 loop is CASSSLAGGMETQYF. CDR3 in DNA: TGTGCCAGCAGCTCCTTAGCGGGAGGGATGGAGACCCAGTACTTC.

This clonotype was counted many times. The chain recombines TRBV28 with TRBJ2-5; D tentatively reads TRBD1 or TRBD2 (5 bases each). Per the germline V gene, CDR1 is MDHEN and CDR2 is SYDVKM. Trimming shortened V by 5 bases and J by 4 bases, and 17 bases separated the two germline ends. The CDR3 sequence is 15 residues long. The CDR3 nucleotides are TGTGCCAGCAGTCTCCGGACGGCTGGGGGAGAGACCCAGTACTTC. Translation gives CASSLRTAGGETQYF. Full variable domain (rest looked up from reference TRBV28 and TRBJ2-5): DVKVTQSSRYLVKRTGEKVFLECVQDMDHENMFWYRQDPGLGLRLIYFSYDVKMKEKGDIPEGYSVSREKKERFSLILESASTNQTSMYLCASSLRTAGGETQYFGPGTRLLVL.

This clonotype has a count of ten or more. The chain joins TRBV6-5 to TRBJ2-1, with 9 bases lining up with TRBD1. J lost 2 bases, V lost 4 bases, and 3 bases had no gene match. This CDR3 spans 15 amino acids. Germline loops: CDR1 MNHEY, CDR2 SVGAGI. The DNA for the CDR3 is TGTGCCAGCAGTTCCGGGACAGGGACCTACAATGAGCAGTTCTTC. Translated, it gives CASSSGTGTYNEQFF.

This clonotype was observed at least ten times. This rearrangement joins TRBV27 to TRBJ1-2; unclear D gene. Trimming stripped 3 bases from V and 2 bases from J, with 7 bases between. This CDR3 spans 13 amino acids. Germline CDR1 MNHEY, CDR2 SMNVEV (reference sequence). The CDR3 loop reads CASSFSENYGYTF. DNA of the CDR3: TGTGCCAGCAGTTTTTCCGAGAACTATGGCTACACCTTC.

This clonotype was counted ten times or more. The chain employs TRBV10-3 and TRBJ2-7; D is perhaps TRBD2 (5 bases). The CDR3 covers 15 residues. Between the trimmed V and J ends, which lost 0 bases and 3 bases, there was a span of 12 bases. In germline, CDR1 is ENHRY, CDR2 SYGVKD. CDR3 loop: CAISESTTPGYEQYF. The CDR3 bases are TGTGCCATCAGTGAGTCGACTACCCCCGGCTACGAGCAGTACTTC.

This clonotype has a count of ten or more. The chain is built from TRBV7-9 and TRBJ1-1, with 7 bases lining up with TRBD1. Germline lookup yields CDR1 SEHNR and CDR2 FQNEAQ (reference sequence). The CDR3 is made up of 18 amino acids. Trimming cost V 1 base and J 0 bases; bases outside gene matches: 11. The CDR3 nucleotides read TGTGCCAGCAGCTTAGATCGCCAGGGGGATAATGTGAACACTGAAGCTTTCTTT. The encoded protein is CASSLDRQGDNVNTEAFF. Using reference TRBV7-9 and TRBJ1-1 for the parts outside the CDR3, the full variable domain is DTGVSQNPRHKITKRGQNVTFRCDPISEHNRLYWYRQTLGQGPEFLTYFQNEAQLEKSRLLSDRFSAERPKGSFSTLEIQRTEQGDSAMYLCASSLDRQGDNVNTEAFFGQGTRLTVV.

The sample holds many counts of this clonotype. The rearrangement joins TRBV27 to TRBJ1-5, with D uncertain. Per germline, CDR1 MNHEY and CDR2 SMNVEV (reference sequence). V shed 5 bases and J shed 2 bases, with 13 bases lying between them. The CDR3 length is 15 residues. CDR3 bases: TGTGCCAGCAGTCACGGGCCTGGGGGCAATCAGCCCCAGCATTTT. This codes for CASSHGPGGNQPQHF.

Many counts were recorded for this clonotype. V gene TRBV7-9 combines with J gene TRBJ2-3, with D perhaps matching TRBD2 (5 bases). CDR1 and CDR2 (germline): SEHNR, FQNEAQ (reference sequence). Trimming stripped 3 bases from V and 2 bases from J, with 9 bases between. The CDR3 is made up of 14 amino acids. CDR3 nucleotide sequence: TGTGCCAGCAGCTTGGACGACTACACAGATACGCAGTATTTT. This translates into CASSLDDYTDTQYF.

The genes are TRBV6-4 and TRBJ2-2, with D possibly matching TRBD1 (6 bases). The CDR3 runs 14 residues. Trimming took 4 bases from V and 5 from J, leaving 11 bases between them. CDR1 and CDR2 (germline): MRHNA, SNTAGT. In DNA, the CDR3 is TGTGCCAGCAGTGGGACAGCCAGGACCGGGGAGCTGTTTTTT. Protein product: CASSGTARTGELFF.

This clonotype occurred many times. The chain combines TRBV12-3 or TRBV12-4 with TRBJ2-3; 7 bases match TRBD1. The CDR3 has 14 amino acids. J was trimmed by 1 base and V by 5 bases; bases with no gene match: 3. The CDR3 coding sequence is TGTGCCAGCAGTCACCAGGGGGGCACAGATACGCAGTATTTT. Translating it yields CASSHQGGTDTQYF.